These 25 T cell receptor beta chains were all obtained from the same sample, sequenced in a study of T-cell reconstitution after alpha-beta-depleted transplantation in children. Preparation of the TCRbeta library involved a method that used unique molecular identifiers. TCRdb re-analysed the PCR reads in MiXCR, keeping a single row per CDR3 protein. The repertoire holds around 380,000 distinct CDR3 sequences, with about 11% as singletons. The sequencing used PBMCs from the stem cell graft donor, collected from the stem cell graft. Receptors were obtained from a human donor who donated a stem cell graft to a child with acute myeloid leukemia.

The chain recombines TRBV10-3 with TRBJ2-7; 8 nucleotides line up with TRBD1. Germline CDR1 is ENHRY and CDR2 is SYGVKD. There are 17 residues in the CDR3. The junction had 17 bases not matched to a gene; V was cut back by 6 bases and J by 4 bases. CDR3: CAISSGQGRRGLYEQYF. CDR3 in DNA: TGTGCCATCAGCAGCGGACAGGGCAGAAGGGGGCTTTACGAGCAGTACTTC.

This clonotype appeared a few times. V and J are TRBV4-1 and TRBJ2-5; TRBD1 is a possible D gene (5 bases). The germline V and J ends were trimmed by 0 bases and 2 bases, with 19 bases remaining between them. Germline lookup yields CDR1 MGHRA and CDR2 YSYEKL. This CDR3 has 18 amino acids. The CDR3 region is CASSQDTPTVYRQETQYF. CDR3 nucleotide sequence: TGCGCCAGCAGCCAAGACACCCCGACAGTATACCGACAAGAGACCCAGTACTTC.

The CDR3 protein is CASSPSGVSFEQYV. The CDR3 coding sequence is TGTGCCAGCAGCCCATCGGGGGTTTCGTTCGAGCAGTACGTC. The V and J genes are TRBV7-9 and TRBJ2-7; possible D gene TRBD2, 6 bases. Trimming took 5 bases from V and 6 from J, leaving 17 bases between them. This CDR3 comprises 14 residues. In germline, CDR1 is SEHNR, CDR2 FQNEAQ (reference sequence).

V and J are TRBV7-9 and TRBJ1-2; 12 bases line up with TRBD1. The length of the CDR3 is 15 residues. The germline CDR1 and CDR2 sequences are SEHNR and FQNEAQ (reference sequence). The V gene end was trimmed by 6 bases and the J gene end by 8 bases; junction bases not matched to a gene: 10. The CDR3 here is CASRLSGQGADGYTF. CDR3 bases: TGTGCCAGCAGACTGTCGGGACAGGGGGCGGACGGCTACACCTTC.

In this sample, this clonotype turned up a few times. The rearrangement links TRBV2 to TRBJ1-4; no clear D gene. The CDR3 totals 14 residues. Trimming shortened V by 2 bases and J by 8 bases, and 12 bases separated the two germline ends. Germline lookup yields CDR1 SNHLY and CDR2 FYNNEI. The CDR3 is CASSEKGPSEKLFF. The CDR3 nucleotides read TGTGCCAGCAGTGAAAAAGGGCCGAGCGAAAAACTGTTTTTT.

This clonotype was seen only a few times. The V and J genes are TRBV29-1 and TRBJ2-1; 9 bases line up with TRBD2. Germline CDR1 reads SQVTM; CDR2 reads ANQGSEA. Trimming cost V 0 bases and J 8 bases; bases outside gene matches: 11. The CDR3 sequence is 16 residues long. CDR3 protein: CSVEDRTGGRGHEQFF. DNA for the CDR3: TGCAGCGTTGAAGATCGAACTGGCGGGAGGGGCCATGAGCAGTTCTTC.

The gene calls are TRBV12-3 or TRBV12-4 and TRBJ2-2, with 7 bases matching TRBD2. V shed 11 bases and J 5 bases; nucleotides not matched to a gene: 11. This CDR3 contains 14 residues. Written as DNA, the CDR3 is TGTGCCGGACGGGGAGCGGGGAGGACCGGGGAGCTGTTTTTT. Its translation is CAGRGAGRTGELFF.

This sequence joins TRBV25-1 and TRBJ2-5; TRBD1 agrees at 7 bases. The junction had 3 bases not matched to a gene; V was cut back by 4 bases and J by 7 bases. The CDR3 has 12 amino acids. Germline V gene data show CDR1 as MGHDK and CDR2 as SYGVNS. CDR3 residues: CASSAPGGTQYF. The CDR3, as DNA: TGTGCCAGCAGTGCCCCAGGGGGGACCCAGTACTTC.

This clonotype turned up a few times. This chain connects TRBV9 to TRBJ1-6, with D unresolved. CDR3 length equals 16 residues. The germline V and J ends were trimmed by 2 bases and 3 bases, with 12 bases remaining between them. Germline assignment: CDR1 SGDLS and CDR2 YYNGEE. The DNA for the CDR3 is TGTGCCAGCAGCGTTGGTGGCAGCGACTATAATTCACCCCTCCACTTT. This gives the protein CASSVGGSDYNSPLHF.

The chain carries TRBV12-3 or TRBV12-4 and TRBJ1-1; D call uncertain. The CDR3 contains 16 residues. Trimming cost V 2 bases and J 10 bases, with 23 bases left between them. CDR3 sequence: CASSLPDGEEVVRAFF. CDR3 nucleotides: TGTGCCAGCAGTTTACCAGATGGGGAAGAGGTGGTACGAGCTTTCTTT.

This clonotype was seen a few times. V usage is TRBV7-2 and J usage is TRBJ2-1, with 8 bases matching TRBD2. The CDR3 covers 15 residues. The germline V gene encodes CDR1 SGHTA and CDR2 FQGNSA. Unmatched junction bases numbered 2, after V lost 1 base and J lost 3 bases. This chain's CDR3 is CASSLVGLDYNEQFF. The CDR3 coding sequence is TGTGCCAGCAGCTTAGTGGGACTAGACTACAATGAGCAGTTCTTC.

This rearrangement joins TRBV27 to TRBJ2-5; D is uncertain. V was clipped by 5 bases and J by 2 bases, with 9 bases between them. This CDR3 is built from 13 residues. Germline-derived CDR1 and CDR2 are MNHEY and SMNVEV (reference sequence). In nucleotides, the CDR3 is TGTGCCAGCAGTAGGTGGGGACAAGAGACCCAGTACTTC. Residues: CASSRWGQETQYF.

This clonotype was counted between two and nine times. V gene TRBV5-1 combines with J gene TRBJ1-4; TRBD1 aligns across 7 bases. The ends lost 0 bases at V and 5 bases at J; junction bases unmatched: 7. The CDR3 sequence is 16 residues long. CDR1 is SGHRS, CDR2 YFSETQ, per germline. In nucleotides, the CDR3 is TGCGCCAGCAGCTTGGGGACAGGTCCACGCAATGAAAAACTGTTTTTT. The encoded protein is CASSLGTGPRNEKLFF.

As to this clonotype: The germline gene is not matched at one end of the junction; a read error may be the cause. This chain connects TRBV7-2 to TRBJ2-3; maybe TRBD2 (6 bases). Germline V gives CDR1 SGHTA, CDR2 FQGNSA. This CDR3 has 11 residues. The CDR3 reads CASSLGGLVHF. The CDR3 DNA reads TGTGCCAGCAGCTTAGGGGGACTGGTACATTTT.

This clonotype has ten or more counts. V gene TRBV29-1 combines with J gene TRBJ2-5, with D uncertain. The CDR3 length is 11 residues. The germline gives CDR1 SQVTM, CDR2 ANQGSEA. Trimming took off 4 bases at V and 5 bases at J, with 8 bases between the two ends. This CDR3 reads CSVAKQETQYF. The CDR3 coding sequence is TGCAGCGTTGCTAAGCAGGAGACCCAGTACTTC. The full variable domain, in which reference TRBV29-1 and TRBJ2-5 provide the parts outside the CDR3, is SAVISQKPSRDICQRGTSLTIQCQVDSQVTMMFWYRQQPGQSLTLIATANQGSEATYESGFVIDKFPISRPNLTFSTLTVSNMSPEDSSIYLCSVAKQETQYFGPGTRLLVL.

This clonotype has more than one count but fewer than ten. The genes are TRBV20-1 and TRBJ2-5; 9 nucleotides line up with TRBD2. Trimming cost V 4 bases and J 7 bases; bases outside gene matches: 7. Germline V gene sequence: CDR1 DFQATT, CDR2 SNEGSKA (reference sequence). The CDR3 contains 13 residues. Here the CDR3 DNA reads TGCAGTGCTATGTTGCGGGAGGGGGGGACCCAGTACTTC. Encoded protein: CSAMLREGGTQYF.

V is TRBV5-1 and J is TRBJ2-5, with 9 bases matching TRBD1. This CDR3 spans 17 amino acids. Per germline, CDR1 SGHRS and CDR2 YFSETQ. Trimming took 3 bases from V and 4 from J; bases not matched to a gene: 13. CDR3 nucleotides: TGCGCCAGCAGCTCAAGAGCGGGACAGGGTGTCCCAGAGACCCAGTACTTC. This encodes CASSSRAGQGVPETQYF.

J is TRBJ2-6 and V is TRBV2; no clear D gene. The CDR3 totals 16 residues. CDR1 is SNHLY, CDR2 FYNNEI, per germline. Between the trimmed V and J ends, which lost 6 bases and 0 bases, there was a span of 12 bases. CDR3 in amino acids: CASRGKRSSGANVLTF. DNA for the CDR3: TGTGCCAGCAGGGGCAAAAGAAGCTCTGGGGCCAACGTCCTGACTTTC.

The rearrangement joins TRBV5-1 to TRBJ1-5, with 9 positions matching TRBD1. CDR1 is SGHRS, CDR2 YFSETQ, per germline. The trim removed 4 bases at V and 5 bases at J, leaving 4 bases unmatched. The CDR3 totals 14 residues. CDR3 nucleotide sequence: TGCGCCAGCAGCACGACAGGGGGGGATCAGCCCCAGCATTTT. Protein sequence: CASSTTGGDQPQHF. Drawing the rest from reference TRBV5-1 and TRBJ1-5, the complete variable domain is KAGVTQTPRYLIKTRGQQVTLSCSPISGHRSVSWYQQTPGQGLQFLFEYFSETQRNKGNFPGRFSGRQFSNSRSEMNVSTLELGDSALYLCASSTTGGDQPQHFGDGTRLSIL.

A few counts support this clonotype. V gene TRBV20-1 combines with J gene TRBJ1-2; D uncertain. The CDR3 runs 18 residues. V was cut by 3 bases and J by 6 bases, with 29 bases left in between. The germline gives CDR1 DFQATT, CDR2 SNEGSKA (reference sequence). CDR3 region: CSARPLRKENKIPDGYTF. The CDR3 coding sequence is TGCAGTGCTAGGCCCCTCCGTAAGGAGAACAAAATACCCGATGGCTACACCTTC.

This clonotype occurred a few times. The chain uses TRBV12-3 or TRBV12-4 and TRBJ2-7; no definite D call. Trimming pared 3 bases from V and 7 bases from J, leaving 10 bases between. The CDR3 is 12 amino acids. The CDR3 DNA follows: TGTGCCAGCAGTTTTAAGGAGCAGGAGCAGTACTTC. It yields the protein CASSFKEQEQYF.

CDR3 loop: CASSKTGTSGTTGELFF. The CDR3, as DNA: TGCGCCAGCAGCAAAACCGGGACTAGCGGGACCACCGGGGAGCTGTTTTTT. The chain couples TRBV5-1 to TRBJ2-2, with TRBD2 identical over 13 bases. This CDR3 is 17 amino acids long. Germline assignment: CDR1 SGHRS and CDR2 YFSETQ. The V gene end was trimmed by 4 bases and the J gene end by 4 bases; junction bases not matched to a gene: 7.

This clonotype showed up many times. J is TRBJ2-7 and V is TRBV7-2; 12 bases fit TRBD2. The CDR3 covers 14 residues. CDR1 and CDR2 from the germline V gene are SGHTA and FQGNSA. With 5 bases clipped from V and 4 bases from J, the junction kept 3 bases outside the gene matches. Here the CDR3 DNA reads TGTGCCAGCAGCGCTAGCGGGAGGGGGTACGAGCAGTACTTC. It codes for CASSASGRGYEQYF.

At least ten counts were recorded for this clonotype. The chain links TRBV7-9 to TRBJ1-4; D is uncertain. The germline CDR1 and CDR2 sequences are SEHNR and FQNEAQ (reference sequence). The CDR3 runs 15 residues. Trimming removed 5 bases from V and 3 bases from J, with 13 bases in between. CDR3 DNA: TGTGCCAGCAGCCCCACAGATCTCGCTAATGAAAAACTGTTTTTT. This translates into CASSPTDLANEKLFF.

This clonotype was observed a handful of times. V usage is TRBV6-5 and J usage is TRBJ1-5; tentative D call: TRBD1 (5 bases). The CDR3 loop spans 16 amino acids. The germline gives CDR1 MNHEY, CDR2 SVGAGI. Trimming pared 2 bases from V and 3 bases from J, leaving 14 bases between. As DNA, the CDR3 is TGTGCCAGCAGTTACCATCAAGGGGTGGTCAATCAGCCCCAGCATTTT. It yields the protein CASSYHQGVVNQPQHF.